The TCR beta chain described here comes from a study of cytomegalovirus exposure and HLA in healthy donors. Study background: A preliminary data release comprised roughly 85 million unique TCRs obtained from HLA-typed donors.

For this clone: The antigen is undetermined.

Study observations and caveats: Later analysis suggested most CMV-associated TCR beta chains were HLA-restricted. Roughly uniform sequencing depth across donors was assumed, possibly incorrectly. For TCR beta chains, V- and J-gene trimming was later linked to a missense DCLRE1C variant.

PCR involved 60 Vbeta and 13 Jbeta primers. Using immunoSEQ multiplex PCR, the repertoire was profiled, and TCRdb retains in-frame clones only, with some absent. This sample has over 130,000 clones, with approximately 78% found just once. V lost 0 bases and J lost 8; bases outside the gene matches: 3. This CDR3 is built from 15 residues. CDR1 and CDR2 (germline): MNHEY, SVGAGI. The chain joins TRBV6-5 to TRBJ1-3, with TRBD1 matching over 11 bases. The sample comprised PBMCs. The receptor comes from a middle-aged woman in good health and CMV-seropositive. CDR3 protein: CASSYSGQGAYTIYF. The DNA for the CDR3 is TGTGCCAGCAGTTACTCCGGACAGGGGGCTTACACCATATATTTT.